Listed here are 10 T cell receptor beta chains from one sample, sequenced in a study of blood T cell repertoires in COVID-19. Here immunoSEQ multiplex PCR was the method, and the copy in TCRdb shows in-frame clones only, minus some. The sample records 100,000 to 150,000 clones, roughly four fifths being singletons. The sequencing input was peripheral blood. Source of these receptors: a man in his fifties or sixties with acute or convalescent COVID-19.

This clone was counted between two and nine times. The chain uses TRBV3-1 (or the pseudogene TRBV3-2) and TRBJ2-7; D might be TRBD2 (5 bases). Trimming took 1 base from V and 6 from J, leaving 10 bases between them. The CDR3 runs 13 residues. The germline V gene has CDR1 LGHDT and CDR2 YNNKEL (reference sequence). CDR3 sequence reads: CASSQGESGEQYF. The CDR3 DNA reads TGTGCCAGCAGCCAAGGGGAGTCAGGCGAGCAGTACTTC.

The V call is TRBV7-8, the J call TRBJ2-2; 9 bases map to TRBD1. V shed 4 bases, J shed 5 bases, and the junction held 8 bases outside the gene matches. There are 16 residues in the CDR3. The germline CDR1 and CDR2 sequences are SGHVS and FQNEAQ. The CDR3 is CASSSQGATTTGELFF. CDR3 nucleotide sequence: TGTGCCAGCAGCTCACAGGGGGCGACTACTACCGGGGAGCTGTTTTTT.

The V call is TRBV12-3 or TRBV12-4, the J call TRBJ1-2; 7 positions agree with TRBD1. Trimming took 6 bases from V and 4 from J; bases not matched to a gene: 5. The CDR3 length is 13 residues. This CDR3 is CASSPGQTYGYTF. In DNA form, the CDR3 reads TGTGCCAGCAGCCCGGGACAGACCTATGGCTACACCTTC.

The chain uses TRBV7-2 and TRBJ1-6, with D perhaps matching TRBD1 (5 bases). Germline V lookup: CDR1 SGHTA, CDR2 FQGNSA. V lost 5 bases and J lost 9, with 11 bases in between. This CDR3 has 13 amino acids. CDR3 in DNA: TGTGCCAGCAGCCCGGATAGGGGTTCACCCCTCCACTTT. Its protein is CASSPDRGSPLHF.

V is TRBV30 and J is TRBJ1-6; TRBD1 is a possible D gene (6 bases). CDR1 and CDR2 from the germline V gene are GTSNPN and SVGIG (reference sequence). V dropped 4 bases and J dropped 8 bases, with 15 bases sitting between them. The CDR3 runs 14 residues. CDR3 residues: CAWNSGQLHSPLHF. The DNA for the CDR3 is TGTGCCTGGAACTCAGGACAGCTTCATTCACCCCTCCACTTT.

This sequence joins TRBV6-2 or TRBV6-3 and TRBJ1-2, with D possibly being TRBD1 (5 bases). Trimming stripped 0 bases from V and 5 bases from J, with 10 bases between. Per germline, CDR1 MNHEY and CDR2 SVGEGT. The CDR3 extends over 14 amino acids. CDR3 in amino acids: CASSYSTGPYGYTF. The CDR3 DNA is TGTGCCAGCAGTTACTCTACAGGCCCATATGGCTACACCTTC.

The gene calls are TRBV12-3 or TRBV12-4 and TRBJ1-6; D is ambiguous. This CDR3 has 13 residues. V was pared by 6 bases and J by 7 bases, with 10 bases between. CDR3 region: CASRDKLNSPLHF. The CDR3 nucleotides are TGTGCCAGCAGAGACAAGTTGAATTCACCCCTCCACTTT.

This clone was picked up one time. V usage is TRBV3-1 (or the pseudogene TRBV3-2) and J usage is TRBJ2-7, with 7 bases that match TRBD1. Germline lookup yields CDR1 LGHDT and CDR2 YNNKEL (reference sequence). V was clipped by 2 bases and J by 0 bases; unmatched bases: 10. This CDR3 spans 17 amino acids. The CDR3 region has the DNA TGTGCCAGCAGCCAACACTCCCCGGGACAGAGCTCCTACGAGCAGTACTTC. The encoded protein is CASSQHSPGQSSYEQYF.

Of note for this clone: The junction differs from germline at one of its ends, possibly a read error. The chain recombines TRBV3-1 (or the pseudogene TRBV3-2) with TRBJ1-1, with 10 bases fitting TRBD1. Germline CDR1 is LGHDT and CDR2 is YNNKEL (reference sequence). There are 16 residues in the CDR3. DNA of the CDR3: TGTGCCAGCAGCAAAGACAGGGGGCGGGTGAACACTGAAGCTTTCTTT. Its protein product is CASSKDRGRVNTEAFF.

This clone was picked up a small number of times. The V and J genes are TRBV30 and TRBJ2-3; 8 nucleotides match TRBD2. This CDR3 has 14 amino acids. V was clipped by 0 bases and J by 7 bases; unmatched bases: 6. Germline V gene data show CDR1 as GTSNPN and CDR2 as SVGIG (reference sequence). This chain's CDR3 is CAWSVRGGRNTQYF. The CDR3 region has the DNA TGTGCCTGGAGTGTACGCGGGGGGCGCAATACGCAGTATTTT. Filled out from reference TRBV30 and TRBJ2-3, the complete variable domain reads SQTIHQWPATLVQPVGSPLSLECTVEGTSNPNLYWYRQAAGRGLQLLFYSVGIGQISSEVPQNLSASRPQDRQFILSSKKLLLSDSGFYLCAWSVRGGRNTQYFGPGTRLTVL.